This T cell receptor beta chain was sequenced for a study of T cells expressing NK-cell markers. In germline, CDR1 is SEHNR, CDR2 FQNEAQ (reference sequence). CDR3 length: 12 amino acids. Reprocessing the 5' RACE reads, TCRdb reports a single entry for every CDR3 protein and omits DNA. The data show around 550,000 distinct CDR3 sequences, and the top ten clones hold roughly 3.5%. Sequencing was carried out using blood T cells: a sorted CD56 or NKG2C T cell subset, CD4+ or CD8+ T cells, or bulk PBMC T cells (not recorded which). This receptor was obtained from a man in his late teens or twenties in good health. This chain links TRBV7-9 with TRBJ2-1; TCRdb's D call, TRBD2, is unchecked because there is no DNA. The CDR3 loop is CASSLTSVEQFF.